This T cell receptor beta chain appears in the sequencing data of a study of cytomegalovirus exposure and HLA in healthy donors. Overall study findings and caveats: Most of the TCR beta V segments (in an earlier analysis) were productive either about 87% or about 30% of the time.

This CDR3 has 11 amino acids. Germline CDR1 DFQATT, CDR2 SNEGSKA (reference sequence). Turning to this clone: As yet, its antigen is unknown.

These donors, healthy bone marrow donors, were studied. It was with 60 Vbeta and 13 Jbeta primers that the PCR ran. TCRdb's copy holds only in-frame clones and misses some; the assay was immunoSEQ multiplex PCR. Of fewer than 250,000 clones listed, over 60% are singletons. The sequencing input was PBMCs. The chain recombines TRBV20-1 with TRBJ2-5; D is undetermined. The tail of the sequence fits TRBJ2-7 better, so the J call may be wrong. This clonotype originated in a man between 18 and 29 years old in good health and CMV-seronegative. For the CDR3, the DNA is TGCAGTGCTAGAGATGTCTACGAGCAGTACTTC. Translation: CSARDVYEQYF.